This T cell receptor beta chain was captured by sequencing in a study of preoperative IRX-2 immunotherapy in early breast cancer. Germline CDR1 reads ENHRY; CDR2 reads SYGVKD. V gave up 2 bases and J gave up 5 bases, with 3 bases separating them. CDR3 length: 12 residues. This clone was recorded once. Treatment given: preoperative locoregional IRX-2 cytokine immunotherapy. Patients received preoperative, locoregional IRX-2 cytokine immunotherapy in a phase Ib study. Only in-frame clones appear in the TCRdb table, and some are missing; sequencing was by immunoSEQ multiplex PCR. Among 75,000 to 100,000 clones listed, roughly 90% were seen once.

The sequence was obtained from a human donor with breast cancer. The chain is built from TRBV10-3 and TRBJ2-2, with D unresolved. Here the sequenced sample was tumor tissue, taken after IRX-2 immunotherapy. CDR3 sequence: CAISEMTGELFF. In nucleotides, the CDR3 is TGTGCCATCAGTGAGATGACCGGGGAGCTGTTTTTT.